A selection of T cell receptor beta chains follows, all from one sample in a study of T cells in Graves' hyperthyroidism and ophthalmopathy. In TCRdb, the multiplex PCR reads were re-called with MiXCR into one record per CDR3 protein. The sample contains about 250,000 distinct CDR3 sequences, 13% to 15% of which appear only once. The sample consisted of blood. These receptors were taken from a woman between 45 and 65 years old with Graves' hyperthyroidism that later progressed to Graves' ophthalmopathy. CDR3s include the opening cysteine and the closing phenylalanine or tryptophan. The order of the fields is CDR3 DNA, CDR3 protein, V gene, clone size, D gene, J gene. The D gene is left open where the match is weak. Only part of the rows carry a size: once, few, many, or a class if the clone is expanded.

DNA: TGTGCCAGCAGTGAGAAGAATTGGGGCGGGAACACCGGGGAGCTGTTTTTT
CDR3: CASSEKNWGGNTGELFF
V: TRBV6-1
size: -
D: -
J: TRBJ2-2

DNA: TGTGCCAGCAGCTTACGTCGTACAGCTAGCACAGATACGCAGTATTTT
CDR3: CASSLRRTASTDTQYF
V: TRBV7-6
size: many
D: -
J: TRBJ2-3

DNA: TGTGCCAGCAGTGAATTGGCCCGCACAGATACGCAGTATTTT
CDR3: CASSELARTDTQYF
V: TRBV2
size: many
D: -
J: TRBJ2-3

DNA: TGTGCCAGCAGAAATTCCGACAGGGTTTGGAATGGCTACACCTTC
CDR3: CASRNSDRVWNGYTF
V: TRBV28
size: -
D: TRBD1
J: TRBJ1-2

DNA: TGTGCCAGCTCACCACCCCGGAACTACTATGGCTACACCTTC
CDR3: CASSPPRNYYGYTF
V: TRBV18
size: -
D: -
J: TRBJ1-2

DNA: TGTGCCAGCAGCTTCGGGACTAGCGGGAGTTACAATGAGCAGTTCTTC
CDR3: CASSFGTSGSYNEQFF
V: TRBV7-2
size: -
D: TRBD2
J: TRBJ2-1

DNA: TGTGCACTTGGGGCCGGGGGGTTATCAGAGACCCAGTACTTC
CDR3: CALGAGGLSETQYF
V: TRBV28
size: many
D: TRBD2
J: TRBJ2-5

DNA: TGTGCCAGCAGCTTGGCATCGGGGTTCGGGACCCAGTACTTC
CDR3: CASSLASGFGTQYF
V: TRBV5-6
size: few
D: -
J: TRBJ2-5

DNA: TGCAGTGCTCGACCCCCCACCCAGACTAGCGGGCCGAACACCGGGGAGCTGTTTTTT
CDR3: CSARPPTQTSGPNTGELFF
V: TRBV20-1
size: many
D: TRBD2
J: TRBJ2-2

DNA: TGTGCCAGCAGTGTGGGATTACTGCTAGCCAAAAACATTCAGTACTTC
CDR3: CASSVGLLLAKNIQYF
V: TRBV2
size: many
D: -
J: TRBJ2-4

DNA: TGTGCCAGCAGATTGGGACTAGCGGGAGCCGAGCAGTACTTC
CDR3: CASRLGLAGAEQYF
V: TRBV28
size: many
D: TRBD2
J: TRBJ2-7

DNA: TGTGCCAGCAGCCTTGATCCCAGGGCTTCCTACGAGCAGTACTTC
CDR3: CASSLDPRASYEQYF
V: TRBV6-1
size: many
D: -
J: TRBJ2-7

DNA: TGTGCCAGCAGCAGAGGGCGGAGGGCTGAAGCTTTCTTT
CDR3: CASSRGRRAEAFF
V: TRBV7-2
size: many
D: -
J: TRBJ1-1

DNA: TGTGCCAGCAGCTTAGTTGCCAGGGGGGGGTACGAGCAGTACTTC
CDR3: CASSLVARGGYEQYF
V: TRBV7-6
size: -
D: -
J: TRBJ2-7

DNA: TGCAGTGCTCCCGCACTCCCCTCCTACAATGAGCAGTTCTTC
CDR3: CSAPALPSYNEQFF
V: TRBV20-1
size: many
D: -
J: TRBJ2-1

DNA: TGCAGTGCTACCGGGACTAGCTTGTCCTACGAGCAGTACTTC
CDR3: CSATGTSLSYEQYF
V: TRBV20-1
size: few
D: TRBD2
J: TRBJ2-7

DNA: TGTGCCAGCGGCCCCCTAATACCCTCCTACAATGAGCAGTTCTTC
CDR3: CASGPLIPSYNEQFF
V: TRBV2
size: many
D: -
J: TRBJ2-1

DNA: TGCAGTGCTAGACCCTTGGCGGGAGCGAGGGCCGGTTCCGGGGAGCTGTTTTTT
CDR3: CSARPLAGARAGSGELFF
V: TRBV20-1
size: many
D: TRBD2
J: TRBJ2-2

DNA: TGCAGCGTTGAAGGGGCTCTAGCGGGAGATCCCTACGAGCAGTACTTC
CDR3: CSVEGALAGDPYEQYF
V: TRBV29-1
size: many
D: TRBD2
J: TRBJ2-7

DNA: TGTGCCAGCGGGGGACTAGCGGGAGGTCCCGGGGCCAACGTCCTGACTTTC
CDR3: CASGGLAGGPGANVLTF
V: TRBV25-1
size: -
D: TRBD2
J: TRBJ2-6

DNA: TGCGCCAGCAGTGGCTCGGACAGGAGAACTAGCACAGATACGCAGTATTTT
CDR3: CASSGSDRRTSTDTQYF
V: TRBV10-1
size: many
D: TRBD1
J: TRBJ2-3

DNA: TGTGCCAGCAGTTACTCGATATTAATGGGTGAAGCTTTCTTT
CDR3: CASSYSILMGEAFF
V: TRBV6-5
size: many
D: -
J: TRBJ1-1

DNA: TGTGCCAGCTCACCGGACAGGGGTATTGGAAACACCATATATTTT
CDR3: CASSPDRGIGNTIYF
V: TRBV18
size: few
D: TRBD1
J: TRBJ1-3

DNA: TGTGCCAGTAGTATAGGAGGGTGGGGTTCGGGCGACACTGAAGCTTTCTTT
CDR3: CASSIGGWGSGDTEAFF
V: TRBV19
size: few
D: -
J: TRBJ1-1

DNA: TGTGCCATCAGTGATAATGCCCGGGGGGCCAACACCGGGGAGCTGTTTTTT
CDR3: CAISDNARGANTGELFF
V: TRBV10-3
size: many
D: -
J: TRBJ2-2

DNA: TGTGCCAGCAGTCTAAACCTCTATCGGCGGGGATATGAGCAGTTCTTC
CDR3: CASSLNLYRRGYEQFF
V: TRBV27
size: many
D: -
J: TRBJ2-1

DNA: TGTGCCAGCAGGTTGGCTATAGGGGAGAGGACCGGGGAGCTGTTTTTT
CDR3: CASRLAIGERTGELFF
V: TRBV5-5
size: many
D: -
J: TRBJ2-2

DNA: TGTGCCAGCAGCTTGGGGCGGGTGACCTACAATGAGCAGTTCTTC
CDR3: CASSLGRVTYNEQFF
V: TRBV5-6
size: -
D: -
J: TRBJ2-1

DNA: TGTGCCAGCAGCCTAGGCCGGGGGGATCAAGAGACCCAGTACTTC
CDR3: CASSLGRGDQETQYF
V: TRBV4-2
size: few
D: TRBD2
J: TRBJ2-5

DNA: TGTGCCAGCAGCCTTGGAGAAGGCTCCTACAATGAGCAGTTCTTC
CDR3: CASSLGEGSYNEQFF
V: TRBV7-3
size: many
D: -
J: TRBJ2-1

DNA: TGTGCCAGCAGCTTAACTTCCCAGGGGGTAGATACGCAGTATTTT
CDR3: CASSLTSQGVDTQYF
V: TRBV7-3
size: many
D: TRBD1
J: TRBJ2-3

DNA: TGCGCCAGCAGCTTATCAGGGATGCACAACGAGCAGTACTTC
CDR3: CASSLSGMHNEQYF
V: TRBV5-1
size: -
D: -
J: TRBJ2-7

DNA: TGTGCCAGCTCACCAAATGTTGCCAGGTCTTACGAGCAGTACTTC
CDR3: CASSPNVARSYEQYF
V: TRBV18
size: many
D: -
J: TRBJ2-7

DNA: TGTGCCAGCAGTTTACTAGCGGATAGCACAGATACGCAGTATTTT
CDR3: CASSLLADSTDTQYF
V: TRBV28
size: medium-sized
D: TRBD2
J: TRBJ2-3

DNA: TGTGCCAGCAGCTCTTTCTCCGGGACAGGGGGCAATGAGCAGTTCTTC
CDR3: CASSSFSGTGGNEQFF
V: TRBV28
size: many
D: TRBD1
J: TRBJ2-1

DNA: TGTGCCACCAGCAGAGTTGACGGTAATGAAAAACTGTTTTTT
CDR3: CATSRVDGNEKLFF
V: TRBV15
size: -
D: -
J: TRBJ1-4

DNA: TGTGCCAGCAGTTTCTTTCCCGGAGGGGAAAAACTGTTTTTT
CDR3: CASSFFPGGEKLFF
V: TRBV28
size: many
D: -
J: TRBJ1-4

DNA: TGTGCCAGCAGCTTAGCCATGGGGGGGAATGAAAAACTGTTTTTT
CDR3: CASSLAMGGNEKLFF
V: TRBV7-9
size: -
D: -
J: TRBJ1-4